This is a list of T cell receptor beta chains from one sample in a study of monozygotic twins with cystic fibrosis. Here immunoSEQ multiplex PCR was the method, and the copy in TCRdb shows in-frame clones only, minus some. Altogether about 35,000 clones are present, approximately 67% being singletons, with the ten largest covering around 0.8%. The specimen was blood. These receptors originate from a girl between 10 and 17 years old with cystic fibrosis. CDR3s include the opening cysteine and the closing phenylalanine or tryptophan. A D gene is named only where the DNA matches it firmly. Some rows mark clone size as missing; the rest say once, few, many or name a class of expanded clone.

CDR3aa: CASSSAGRQETQYF
CDR3nt: TGCGCCAGCAGCTCCGCGGGGAGGCAAGAGACCCAGTACTTC
v_gene: TRBV5-1
d_gene: .
j_gene: TRBJ2-5
abundance: .

CDR3aa: CASSYLTGGGYGYTF
CDR3nt: TGTGCCAGCAGCTATCTAACAGGGGGCGGCTATGGCTACACCTTC
v_gene: TRBV7-2
d_gene: TRBD1
j_gene: TRBJ1-2
abundance: once

CDR3aa: CASREANTQYF
CDR3nt: TGTGCCAGCAGGGAAGCGAATACGCAGTATTTT
v_gene: TRBV5-8
d_gene: .
j_gene: TRBJ2-3
abundance: .

CDR3aa: CASTNTGGRGYGYTF
CDR3nt: TGTGCCAGTACGAATACAGGGGGAAGGGGCTATGGCTACACCTTC
v_gene: TRBV19
d_gene: TRBD1
j_gene: TRBJ1-2
abundance: few

CDR3aa: CASSSTITDTQYF
CDR3nt: TGCGCCAGCAGCTCCACTATCACAGATACGCAGTATTTT
v_gene: TRBV5-1
d_gene: .
j_gene: TRBJ2-3
abundance: .

CDR3aa: CASSPAGGMGTGELFF
CDR3nt: TGTGCCAGCAGTCCCGCGGGAGGTATGGGCACCGGGGAGCTGTTTTTT
v_gene: TRBV7-2
d_gene: TRBD2
j_gene: TRBJ2-2
abundance: .

CDR3aa: CASSPREKETQYF
CDR3nt: TGTGCCAGCAGCCCGCGGGAGAAAGAGACCCAGTACTTC
v_gene: TRBV4-2
d_gene: TRBD2
j_gene: TRBJ2-5
abundance: .

CDR3aa: CATSRDPQRFYSNQPQHF
CDR3nt: TGTGCCACCAGCAGAGATCCGCAGCGTTTCTATAGCAATCAGCCCCAGCATTTT
v_gene: TRBV15
d_gene: .
j_gene: TRBJ1-5
abundance: .

CDR3aa: CSSRNRGPSDTQYF
CDR3nt: TGCAGCTCACGAAACAGGGGGCCCTCAGATACGCAGTATTTT
v_gene: TRBV29-1
d_gene: TRBD1
j_gene: TRBJ2-3
abundance: .

CDR3aa: CAISDPREGTGYEQYF
CDR3nt: TGTGCCATCAGTGATCCCCGCGAGGGCACAGGATACGAGCAGTACTTC
v_gene: TRBV10-3
d_gene: .
j_gene: TRBJ2-7
abundance: .

CDR3aa: CSLRKETQYF
CDR3nt: TGCAGCCTGAGAAAAGAGACCCAGTACTTC
v_gene: TRBV20-1
d_gene: .
j_gene: TRBJ2-5
abundance: once

CDR3aa: CAAPYSNQPQHF
CDR3nt: TGCGCCGCACCATATAGCAATCAGCCCCAGCATTTT
v_gene: TRBV10-2
d_gene: .
j_gene: TRBJ1-5
abundance: few

CDR3aa: CASSLYGAAEGYTF
CDR3nt: TGTGCCAGCAGCTTGTACGGGGCGGCTGAGGGCTACACCTTC
v_gene: TRBV5-6
d_gene: .
j_gene: TRBJ1-2
abundance: few